This TCR beta chain originates from a study of T cells in Graves' hyperthyroidism and ophthalmopathy. Whole-study results and caveats: The authors' 13 V-J model separated ophthalmopathy from stable hyperthyroidism.

This clonotype was found many times. Its specificity is not known. Germline V lookup: CDR1 SGHAT, CDR2 FQNNGV. With 1 base clipped from V and 5 bases from J, the junction kept 6 bases outside the gene matches. CDR3 length equals 15 residues. Diagnoses used clinical symptoms, serum thyroxine and TRAb, thyroid ultrasound and orbital computed tomography. PBMCs came from more than 9.5 ml fresh peripheral blood. TCR beta CDR3 region amplification was performed from RNA transcripts. RT-PCR in the first round (using the HTBI primer set) targeted the TCR CDR3. TCRdb called the multiplex PCR reads again in MiXCR, with one record for every CDR3 protein. The sample records 640,000 or so distinct CDR3 sequences, 12% to 15% being singletons.

The sequenced material came from blood. V is TRBV11-2 and J is TRBJ2-3, with 7 nucleotides matching TRBD2. The sequence came from a woman between 18 and 29 years old with Graves' ophthalmopathy. CDR3 sequence (DNA): TGTGCCAGCAGCTTAGCAGCGGGAAAGGGAGATACGCAGTATTTT. Translated, it gives CASSLAAGKGDTQYF.